Reported below is one T cell receptor (beta chain). Its antigen is unidentified. The length of the CDR3 is 14 residues. Trimming left V 4 bases short and J 6 bases short, with 14 bases between. In germline, CDR1 is SGHTA, CDR2 FQGTGA. This entry is derived from a study of T-cell memory formation after mild COVID-19. At the level of the study: Clusters of TCRs were largely donor specific. The study's findings and limits: CD4+ contracting clones lay mainly in CM and EM, CD8+ ones in EMRA. Day 15 to 85 contractors were CD4/CD8 balanced; later expanders leaned CD4+.

Sample barcodes and UMIs were carried by the TCR alpha and TCR beta cDNA libraries that 5'RACE generated with constant-segment primers. TCRdb fed the 5' RACE reads into MiXCR, producing one record per CDR3 protein. The data contain roughly 110,000 distinct CDR3 sequences, 9.5% to 15% of them seen just once; the ten biggest clones take up around 25%. The rearrangement uses TRBV7-3 and TRBJ2-3; the D gene is possibly TRBD2 (6 bases). The origin of this receptor is an adult woman who had mild COVID-19 (a few samples of this study predate the infection). Cell type and time point are not known. The sequenced sample consisted of PBMCs or a T cell subset sorted from them (not recorded which). As DNA, the CDR3 is TGTGCCAGCAGCTCCGGCGGAGGGATGGATACGCAGTATTTT. Translation: CASSSGGGMDTQYF.